This T cell receptor (beta chain) appears in the sequencing data of a study of regulatory T cells in long-lasting Graves disease (dated by TCRdb to the early 2020s). As for the study more broadly: In the newly diagnosed Graves' disease group, patients had been taking antithyroid drugs for less than 3 months. Patients with persistent Graves' disease were compared with patients with newly diagnosed Graves' disease using TCR sequencing and RNA sequencing of peripheral blood. The study took place in China and was registered as a clinical trial. A total of around 35 samples underwent TCR sequencing, from 13 patients with persistent Graves' disease and 20 patients with newly diagnosed Graves' disease.

The library was generated by multiplex PCR. Instrument used: Illumina HiSeq 4000. To build TCR beta libraries, CDR3 regions were amplified by Arm-PCR using iRepertoire HTBI primers. Before sequencing, the PCR products underwent gel purification. As for how the authors treated the data: Across samples, some 62 TRBV and around 15 TRBJ segments were identified and used for gene usage analysis of CDR3 amino acid clonotypes. COPE and FqMerger were used to merge filtered high-quality paired reads into contigs. BLAST was used to align contigs to the IMGT TRBV, TRBD and TRBJ reference genes, and CDR3 was defined following IMGT. Highly expanded clones were defined as clonotypes with a frequency above 0.1%. Repertoire diversity was measured by Shannon entropy, and V-J evenness by the Gini coefficient. Clonotypes shared by more than one individual were considered public. TCRdb trimmed public reads at Q25 via fastp, called clones via MiXCR and kept in-frame beta chains. Rows merge per CDR3 protein into single entries with the most common DNA and genes. The V and J calls and clone size are TCRdb's, not the authors'. The sample yields 200,000 to 250,000 distinct CDR3 sequences; about 16% were counted once. In total, the top ten clones hold around 20% of the sample.

CDR1 and CDR2, looked up from the germline V gene, are MNHEY and SVGEGT. The CDR3 is 16 amino acids in total, end residues counted. Left in the record is the CDR3 DNA by itself, 48 bases read in frame from the first base. Trimming removed 0 bases from V and 2 bases from J, leaving 11 bases between the germline ends. The study at large found these results: Peripheral blood alone was examined, since thyroid tissue, which constituted the primary lesion, could not be accessed. Only the TCR beta chain was sequenced and analyzed. Persistent disease showed preferential use of TRBV28, TRBJ1-2 and TRBJ2-5, whereas newly diagnosed disease favored TRBV20-1 and TRBJ2-1. The authors acknowledged the small sample size as a limitation that may reduce accuracy. Persistent patients shared more public clonotypes among themselves (around 3,000) than newly diagnosed patients did (more than 950). Compared with newly diagnosed patients, persistent Graves' disease patients had lower TCR Shannon entropy and fewer highly expanded clones, which suggests clonal expansion.

The meaning of the sample's time point label: newly diagnosed GD, antithyroid drugs for less than 3 months. RNA was extracted from PBMCs in TRIzol for both TCR sequencing and RNA sequencing. Graves' disease was diagnosed according to American Thyroid Association guidelines. The patients came from an endocrinology department in Xi'an, China. Each patient gave about 9.1 milliliters of peripheral blood, collected in an EDTA anticoagulant tube. Ficoll Paque Plus density gradient separation was used to isolate PBMCs, and no further T cell sorting was performed. An Agilent 2100 Bioanalyzer and agarose gel were used to check RNA quality, and a NanoDrop 2000 was used to measure RNA concentration. Turning to this clonotype: No antigen is known for it. With a much larger clone just one base away, this may be a read error. This is likely a read error, given that the CDR3 carries no conserved phenylalanine or tryptophan at its end.

This sequence originates from a female donor with Graves disease. The chain is made from TRBV6-2 or TRBV6-3 and TRBJ1-5, and the D gene may be TRBD1, 5 bases matching. The sequenced sample was peripheral blood mononuclear cells (PBMCs), obtained at new diagnosis, from a patient treated with antithyroid drugs. In nucleotide form, the sequence is TGTGCCAGCAGTTACTCGGGTGGGACGGGCAATCAGCCCCAGCATTTG. It translates as CASSYSGGTGNQPQHL.